This entry concerns a single T cell receptor beta chain. There is no known antigen for this receptor. No much larger clone exists at a distance of one base, and base qualities are not known. This specimen belongs to a study of graft-versus-host responses after intestinal transplantation (dated by TCRdb to the early 2020s). In terms of the full investigation: Recipients received multivisceral, liver-intestinal, or isolated intestinal transplants. Every recipient was given anti-thymocyte globulin induction, then maintenance tacrolimus and steroids for roughly 3 years. After intestinal transplantation, graft-versus-host and host-versus-graft alloreactive T cell clones in the graft, circulation and bone marrow were tracked using bulk TCR-beta CDR3 sequencing. Alloreactive clones were identified by sequencing pre-transplant mixed lymphocyte reaction products and comparing these products with unstimulated pre-transplant donor and recipient T cells. Of the 20 to 25 intestinal transplant recipients enrolled in the cohort, one of whom was a retransplant, a few patients without pretransplant specimens were excluded. A peak of at least 4% donor T cells among recipient peripheral blood mononuclear cells was the definition used for donor T cell macrochimerism. Samples from three later patients were sequenced in-house on an Illumina MiSeq with MiXCR processing rather than by the commercial service. Study-level results and caveats: GvH clones were detected in recipient bone marrow, and some of these GvH clones were observed earlier in ileal mucosa or blood, consistent with an intestinal mucosal origin. The conclusions were limited by the relatively low number and heterogeneity of the intestinal transplant patients. Early after transplant, declines in HvG clones were associated with peak levels of circulating GvH clones. Patients with donor T cell macrochimerism had high GvH to HvG T cell clonal ratios in their allografts.

Taken from the germline V gene, the CDR1 and CDR2 loops are SQVTM and ANQGSEA. V is clipped by 6 bases and J by 3 bases, and the sequence between their germline boundaries is 20 bases long. Its CDR3 holds 15 amino acids, cysteine through phenylalanine. Only the CDR3 DNA stays, 45 bases, in frame from base 1. Library preparation employed the immunoSEQ multiplex PCR assay. For most patients, genomic DNA was isolated using the Qiagen DNeasy Blood and Tissue Kit and was shipped frozen to Adaptive Biotechnologies for TCR sequencing. Adaptive Biotechnologies carried out high-throughput TCR-beta CDR3 sequencing of genomic DNA for most patients. The original methods were these. Adaptive's ImmunoSEQ software was the source of the TCR sequencing data for 15 to 20 patients, while a few other patients were processed with MiXCR and VDJtools. To correct CD4 versus CD8 sorting errors, any sequence found in both subsets at a frequency ratio below 5:1 was removed. CDR3 nucleotide sequences shared by donor and recipient were removed because the origin of these sequences could not be assigned. To count as alloreactive, a clone needed at least 2-fold expansion over unstimulated cells and a minimum CFSE-low frequency of 0.002% (template counts) or 0.001% (read counts). Clones were considered mappable if detected in sequenced pre-transplant spleen, lymph node, or MLR CFSE-low populations of the donor or recipient. The cumulative frequency of alloreactive clones was calculated as a percentage of all sequences, weighted by copy number. TCRdb's version of the immuneACCESS table is confined to in-frame rearrangements and falls short of the full clone set. An unresolved V gene accounts for under half of the shortfall where checked; the remainder is of unknown origin. V, J and clone size reflect that table, while D and trimming were determined from the DNA. The sample table records approximately 82,000 clones; 91% of these occur just once. Jointly, the top ten make up more than 0.095% of the sample.

Per the publication, the time point label means: cells obtained before transplantation from donor or recipient. CD3+CD4+ and CD3+CD8+ populations were FACS-sorted from unstimulated pre-transplant donor and recipient cells taken from spleen or lymph nodes. The sequence was obtained from a human donor who received an intestinal transplant. The sample here was unstimulated CD4+ T cells sorted from spleen or lymph node cells, taken before intestinal transplant. This sequence uses TRBV29-1 and TRBJ1-2; the D segment could be TRBD1, given 5 matching bases. The base sequence is TGCAGCGTCGCGGGGGGAAGGAATTCTTACTATGGCTACACCTTC. It translates as CSVAGGRNSYYGYTF.